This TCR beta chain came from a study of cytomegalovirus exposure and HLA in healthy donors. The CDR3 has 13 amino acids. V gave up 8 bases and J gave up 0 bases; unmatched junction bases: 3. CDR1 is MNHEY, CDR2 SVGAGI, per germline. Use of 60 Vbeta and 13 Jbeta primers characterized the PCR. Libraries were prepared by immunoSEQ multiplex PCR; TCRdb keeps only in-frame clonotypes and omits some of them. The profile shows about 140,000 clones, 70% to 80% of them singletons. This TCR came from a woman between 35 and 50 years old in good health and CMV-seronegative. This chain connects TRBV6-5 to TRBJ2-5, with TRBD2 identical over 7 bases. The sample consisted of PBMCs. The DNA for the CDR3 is TGTGCCAGCGGGAGGGGAGACCAAGAGACCCAGTACTTC. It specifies CASGRGDQETQYF.